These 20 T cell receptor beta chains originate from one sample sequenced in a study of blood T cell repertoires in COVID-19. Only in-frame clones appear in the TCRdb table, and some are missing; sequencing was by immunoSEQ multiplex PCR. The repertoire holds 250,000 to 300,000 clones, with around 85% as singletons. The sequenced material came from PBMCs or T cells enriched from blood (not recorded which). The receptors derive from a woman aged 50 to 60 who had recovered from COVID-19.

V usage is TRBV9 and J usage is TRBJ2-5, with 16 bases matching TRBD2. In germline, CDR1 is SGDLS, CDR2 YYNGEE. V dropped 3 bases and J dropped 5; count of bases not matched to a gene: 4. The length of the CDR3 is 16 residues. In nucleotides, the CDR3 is TGTGCCAGCAGCGCGGGGACTAGCGGGAGGGCCGAGACCCAGTACTTC. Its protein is CASSAGTSGRAETQYF.

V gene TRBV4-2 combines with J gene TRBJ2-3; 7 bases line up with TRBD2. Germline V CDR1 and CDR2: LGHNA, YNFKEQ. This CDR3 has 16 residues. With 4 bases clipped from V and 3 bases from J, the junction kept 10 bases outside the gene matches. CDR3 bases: TGTGCCAGCAGCCCGACGGTCGGACTAGGGACAGATACGCAGTATTTT. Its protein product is CASSPTVGLGTDTQYF.

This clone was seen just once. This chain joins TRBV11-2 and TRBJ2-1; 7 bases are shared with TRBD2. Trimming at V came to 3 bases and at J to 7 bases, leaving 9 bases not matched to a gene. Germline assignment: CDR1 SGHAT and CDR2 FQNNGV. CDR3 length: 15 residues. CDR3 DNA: TGTGCCAGCAGCTTGGGGGGAGGGCAATTGAATGAGCAGTTCTTC. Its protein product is CASSLGGGQLNEQFF.

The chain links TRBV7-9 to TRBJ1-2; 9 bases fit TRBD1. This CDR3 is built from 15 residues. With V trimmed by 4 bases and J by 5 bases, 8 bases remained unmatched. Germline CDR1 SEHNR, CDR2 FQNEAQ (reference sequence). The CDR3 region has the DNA TGTGCCAGCAGCTCCACAGGGGGCCGCAATTATGGCTACACCTTC. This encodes CASSSTGGRNYGYTF.

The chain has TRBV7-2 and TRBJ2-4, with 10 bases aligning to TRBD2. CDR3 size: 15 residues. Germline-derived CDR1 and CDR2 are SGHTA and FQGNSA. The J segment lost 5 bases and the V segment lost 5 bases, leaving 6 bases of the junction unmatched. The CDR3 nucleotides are TGTGCCAGCAGCCCCTGGACTAGCGGAGAAAACATTCAGTACTTC. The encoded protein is CASSPWTSGENIQYF.

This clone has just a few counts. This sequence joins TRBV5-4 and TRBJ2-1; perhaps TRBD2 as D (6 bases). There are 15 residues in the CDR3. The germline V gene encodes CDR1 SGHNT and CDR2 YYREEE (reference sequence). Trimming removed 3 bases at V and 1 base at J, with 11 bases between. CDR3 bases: TGTGCCAGCAGCTCCTCGAGCGGGTCCTACAATGAGCAGTTCTTC. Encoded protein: CASSSSSGSYNEQFF.

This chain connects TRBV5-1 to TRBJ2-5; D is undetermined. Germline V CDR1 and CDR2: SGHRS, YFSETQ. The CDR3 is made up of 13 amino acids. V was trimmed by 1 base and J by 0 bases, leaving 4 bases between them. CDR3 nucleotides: TGCGCCAGCAGCTTGCAGTACCAAGAGACCCAGTACTTC. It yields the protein CASSLQYQETQYF.

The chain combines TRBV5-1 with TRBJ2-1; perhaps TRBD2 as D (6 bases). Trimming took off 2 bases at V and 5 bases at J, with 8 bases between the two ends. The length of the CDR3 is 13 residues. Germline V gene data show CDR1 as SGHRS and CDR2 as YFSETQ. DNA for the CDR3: TGCGCCAGCAGCTTAGGGAGGAACAATGAGCAGTTCTTC. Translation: CASSLGRNNEQFF.

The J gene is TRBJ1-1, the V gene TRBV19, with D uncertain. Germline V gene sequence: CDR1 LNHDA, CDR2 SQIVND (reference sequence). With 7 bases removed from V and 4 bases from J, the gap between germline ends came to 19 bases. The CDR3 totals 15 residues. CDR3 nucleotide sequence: TGTGCCAGTATTTCGGGTAGTGTTTGGGTCACTGAAGCTTTCTTT. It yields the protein CASISGSVWVTEAFF.

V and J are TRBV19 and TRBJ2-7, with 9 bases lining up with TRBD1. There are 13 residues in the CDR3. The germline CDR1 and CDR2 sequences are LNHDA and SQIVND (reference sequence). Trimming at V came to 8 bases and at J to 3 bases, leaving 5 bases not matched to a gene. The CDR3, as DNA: TGTGCCAGTCGCGCGGGACAGGGCTACGAGCAGTACTTC. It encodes CASRAGQGYEQYF.

The CDR3 loop is CASSPTGLNARPYEQYF. Here the CDR3 DNA reads TGTGCCAGTAGTCCTACTGGTTTGAACGCTCGCCCCTACGAGCAGTACTTC. The V gene is TRBV19, the J gene TRBJ2-7; no firm D call. The CDR3 has 17 amino acids. Germline CDR1 LNHDA, CDR2 SQIVND (reference sequence). V gave up 5 bases and J gave up 2 bases, with 22 bases separating them.

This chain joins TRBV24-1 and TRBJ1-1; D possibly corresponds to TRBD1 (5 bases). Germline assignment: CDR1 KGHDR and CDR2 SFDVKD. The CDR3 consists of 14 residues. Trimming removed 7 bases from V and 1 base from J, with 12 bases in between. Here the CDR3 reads CATRAPGGNTEAFF. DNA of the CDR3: TGTGCCACCAGGGCCCCGGGGGGGAACACTGAAGCTTTCTTT.

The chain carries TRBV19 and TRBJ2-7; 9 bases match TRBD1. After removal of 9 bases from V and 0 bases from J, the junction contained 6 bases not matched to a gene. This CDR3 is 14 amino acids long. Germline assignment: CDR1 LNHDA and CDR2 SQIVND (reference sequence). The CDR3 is CASQGTGNSYEQYF. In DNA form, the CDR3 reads TGTGCCAGCCAGGGGACAGGGAACTCCTACGAGCAGTACTTC.

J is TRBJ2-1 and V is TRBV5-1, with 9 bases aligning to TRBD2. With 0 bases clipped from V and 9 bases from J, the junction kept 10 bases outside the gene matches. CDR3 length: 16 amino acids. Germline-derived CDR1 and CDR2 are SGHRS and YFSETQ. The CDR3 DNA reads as TGCGCCAGCAGCTTGGCCCAGGCGGGAGGGGGGCGTGAGCAGTTCTTC. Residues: CASSLAQAGGGREQFF.

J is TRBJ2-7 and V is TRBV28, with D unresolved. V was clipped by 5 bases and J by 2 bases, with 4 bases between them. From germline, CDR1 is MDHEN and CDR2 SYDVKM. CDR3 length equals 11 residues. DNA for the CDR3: TGTGCCAGCAGTAACACCTACGAGCAGTACTTC. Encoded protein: CASSNTYEQYF.

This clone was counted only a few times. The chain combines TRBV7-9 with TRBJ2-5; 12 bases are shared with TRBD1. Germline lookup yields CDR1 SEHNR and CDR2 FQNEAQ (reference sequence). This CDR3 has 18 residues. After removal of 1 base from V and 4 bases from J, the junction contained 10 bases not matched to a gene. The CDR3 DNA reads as TGTGCCAGCAGCTTAGTTAGTCTCGGGACAGGGGGCAGAGAGACCCAGTACTTC. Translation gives CASSLVSLGTGGRETQYF.

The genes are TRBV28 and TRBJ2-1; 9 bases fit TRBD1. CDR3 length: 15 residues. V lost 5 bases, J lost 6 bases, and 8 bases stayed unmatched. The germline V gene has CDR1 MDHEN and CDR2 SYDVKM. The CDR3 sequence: CASSMAQGAGNEQFF. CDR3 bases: TGTGCCAGCAGTATGGCACAGGGGGCAGGCAATGAGCAGTTCTTC.

CDR3 bases: TGCGCCAGCAGCCAAGATCGGTCGACAGGCGACAATCAGCCCCAGCATTTT. It codes for CASSQDRSTGDNQPQHF. The chain employs TRBV4-1 and TRBJ1-5, with a weak D call TRBD1 (6 bases). Germline V gene sequence: CDR1 MGHRA, CDR2 YSYEKL. V dropped 0 bases and J dropped 3 bases, with 15 bases sitting between them. CDR3 size: 17 residues.

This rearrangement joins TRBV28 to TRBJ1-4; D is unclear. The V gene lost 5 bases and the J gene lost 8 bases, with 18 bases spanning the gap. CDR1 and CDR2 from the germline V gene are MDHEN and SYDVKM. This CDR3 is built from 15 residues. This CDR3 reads CASSGAGEVEEKLFF. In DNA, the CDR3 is TGTGCCAGCAGTGGTGCCGGGGAAGTAGAGGAAAAACTGTTTTTT.

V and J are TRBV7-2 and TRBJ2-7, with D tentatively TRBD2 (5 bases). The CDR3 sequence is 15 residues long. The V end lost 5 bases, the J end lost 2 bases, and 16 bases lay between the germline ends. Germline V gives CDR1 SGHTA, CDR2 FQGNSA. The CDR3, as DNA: TGTGCCAGCAGCCCCCCTAGCCCTCGGGCCTACGAGCAGTACTTC. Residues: CASSPPSPRAYEQYF.